The rows below give T cell receptor beta chains drawn from one sample of a study of T cell responses to AZD1222 COVID-19 vaccine. Sequencing was performed with immunoSEQ multiplex PCR; in TCRdb, only in-frame clones are kept and a portion is missing. The profile shows 68,000 or so clones, more than 70% of them singletons. The input for sequencing was peripheral blood, taken on day 0 of AZD1222 vaccination. The receptors derive from an adult in good health. CDR3s include the opening cysteine and the closing phenylalanine or tryptophan. Each record gives: clone size, J gene, V gene, D gene, CDR3 protein, CDR3 DNA. The D gene is left open where the match is weak. Some rows mark clone size as missing; the rest say once, few, many or name a class of expanded clone.

>NA|TRBJ2-2|TRBV5-1|NA
CASSPGQGRGSTGELFF
TGCGCCAGCAGCCCGGGACAAGGCAGGGGCAGCACCGGGGAGCTGTTTTTT
>NA|TRBJ2-5|TRBV19|TRBD1
CASAGGFSGETQYF
TGTGCCAGTGCAGGGGGCTTCTCTGGAGAGACCCAGTACTTC
>NA|TRBJ1-4|TRBV27|NA
CASSPWGAANEKLFF
TGTGCCAGCAGTCCTTGGGGGGCAGCTAATGAAAAACTGTTTTTT
>NA|TRBJ2-7|TRBV6-2/TRBV6-3|NA
CASSRTSSYEQYF
TGTGCCAGCAGCCGTACCAGCTCCTACGAGCAGTACTTC
>once|TRBJ2-5|TRBV29-1|TRBD2
CSVGPSGGALQTQYF
TGCAGCGTTGGACCAAGCGGGGGGGCTCTTCAGACCCAGTACTTC
>NA|TRBJ2-1|TRBV4-3|NA
CASSQDLVRGRMNEQFF
TGCGCCAGCAGCCAAGATCTAGTCCGGGGGCGCATGAATGAGCAGTTCTTC
>NA|TRBJ2-5|TRBV5-1|NA
CASLGVEETQYF
TGCGCCAGCCTAGGGGTTGAAGAGACCCAGTACTTC
>medium-sized|TRBJ2-3|TRBV3-1/TRBV3-2|TRBD2
CASSPFSGGAHTDTQYF
TGTGCCAGCAGCCCCTTTAGCGGGGGGGCCCACACAGATACGCAGTATTTT
>NA|TRBJ2-3|TRBV18|TRBD1
CASSPGTGEFRNTQYF
TGTGCCAGCTCACCAGGGACAGGGGAGTTTCGGAATACGCAGTATTTT
>NA|TRBJ2-3|TRBV6-2/TRBV6-3|NA
CASSYSVAQTDTQYF
TGTGCCAGCAGTTACAGCGTAGCGCAAACAGATACGCAGTATTTT
>NA|TRBJ1-2|TRBV11-2|NA
CASSLGGGYGYTF
TGTGCCAGCAGCTTAGGAGGCGGATATGGCTACACCTTC
>NA|TRBJ2-5|TRBV10-3|NA
CAISLGQEETQYF
TGTGCCATCAGCCTTGGACAAGAAGAGACCCAGTACTTC
>NA|TRBJ2-7|TRBV3-1/TRBV3-2|TRBD2
CASSQGRLAGGREQYF
TGTGCCAGCAGCCAAGGTCGACTAGCGGGGGGGCGCGAGCAGTACTTC
>NA|TRBJ2-7|TRBV10-3|NA
CAISGTRYEQYF
TGTGCCATCAGCGGGACACGCTACGAGCAGTACTTC
>once|TRBJ2-1|TRBV5-1|NA
CASSPGAAGPGEQFF
TGCGCCAGCAGCCCCGGGGCGGCAGGGCCGGGTGAGCAGTTCTTC
>NA|TRBJ2-1|TRBV7-9|TRBD2
CASSRRGGISSYNEQFF
TGTGCCAGCTCGAGACGGGGGGGCATTAGCTCCTACAATGAGCAGTTCTTC
>NA|TRBJ2-2|TRBV4-3|NA
CASSQDLDWELFF
TGCGCCAGCAGCCAAGATTTGGACTGGGAGCTGTTTTTT